This T cell receptor beta chain came from a study of cytomegalovirus exposure and HLA in healthy donors. The overall study: In an early release, HLA-typed donors contributed approximately 82 million unique TCR sequences. Notes on the study in general: An analysis was carried out at a later point. It showed that HLA-associated TCR beta chains were more clonally expanded than equally common non-associated chains. Accurate prediction of HLA-A and HLA-B alleles (for most subjects) was reportedly achieved from TCR beta sequences.

Use of 60 Vbeta and 13 Jbeta primers characterized the PCR. Authors' data handling: Some 11 million of the approximately 80 million unique TCR beta chains counted in a later analysis were shared. Repertoires were generated with immunoSEQ multiplex PCR, while TCRdb's copy carries only in-frame clones and drops some. The DNA was the basis for D and trimming; V, J and clone size are from that table. Among under 200,000 clones listed, around three quarters were seen once. V shed 0 bases and J shed 15 bases, with 12 bases lying between them. The CDR3 has 12 amino acids. CDR1 and CDR2 (germline): SGHDT, YYEEEE. Comment on this clone: What it binds is unknown.

Material for sequencing was PBMCs. The sequence derives from a young man in good health and CMV-seronegative. This chain connects TRBV5-6 to TRBJ1-4, with a possible D match to TRBD1 (5 bases). CDR3 nucleotides: TGTGCCAGCAGCTTGGATGGGGGGACGGTGTTTTTT. Its protein product is CASSLDGGTVFF.